These 4 T cell receptor beta chains were sequenced from one sample in a study of CD8 T cells in ankylosing spondylitis (dated 2017 in TCRdb). Library construction relied on 5' RACE. The run used an Illumina HiSeq 2500. Clones were called with MiXCR by TCRdb after fastp trimmed the public reads at Q25, and only in-frame beta chains were retained. Rows matching on CDR3 protein sequence are summarized as one entry with the most common DNA and genes. The sample table holds around 490,000 distinct CDR3 sequences, of which approximately 5.3% were seen once. Of the sample, roughly 3.2% falls within the top ten clones. Their specific antigens are unknown. Beyond this particular receptor, the publication reports: Blood from ankylosing spondylitis patients appeared to be characterized by a TCR beta motif composed of eight or nine highly homologous amino acid variants.

Sequences were obtained from blood, either unsorted or a sorted T cell fraction (not recorded which). These receptors originate from a male donor with ankylosing spondylitis.

This clonotype was seen at least ten times. The V gene is TRBV7-9, the J gene TRBJ1-2; TRBD1 aligns across 9 bases. The germline gives CDR1 SEHNR, CDR2 FQNEAQ (reference sequence). Trimming at V came to 10 bases and at J to 0 bases, leaving 9 bases not matched to a gene. There are 15 residues in the CDR3. DNA of the CDR3: TGTGCCATTTCAAACGGGGACAGGGCTAACTATGGCTACACCTTC. Its protein product is CAISNGDRANYGYTF.

This clonotype was counted once. The rearrangement joins TRBV2 to TRBJ2-2; D remains ambiguous. CDR1 is SNHLY and CDR2 is FYNNEI in the germline V gene. This CDR3 is 13 amino acids long. The V and J ends lost 5 bases and 6 bases respectively, with 10 bases between them. CDR3 nucleotides: TGTGCCAGCAGTTCAACAGAGCCCGGGGAGCTGTTTTTT. Translated, it gives CASSSTEPGELFF. Full variable domain (rest looked up from reference TRBV2 and TRBJ2-2): EPEVTQTPSHQVTQMGQEVILRCVPISNHLYFYWYRQILGQKVEFLVSFYNNEISEKSEIFDDQFSVERPDGSNFTLKIRSTKLEDSAMYFCASSSTEPGELFFGEGSRLTVL.

This clonotype was seen repeatedly, ten times or more. The J gene is TRBJ2-7, the V gene TRBV9; D is unclear. This CDR3 is built from 14 residues. V was pared by 4 bases and J by 3 bases, with 14 bases between. CDR1 is SGDLS, CDR2 YYNGEE, per germline. The CDR3 loop reads CASSTLGGSYEQYF. The DNA of the CDR3 is TGTGCCAGCAGCACCCTAGGCGGAAGCTACGAGCAGTACTTC.

This clonotype was recorded at least ten times. CDR3 nucleotide sequence: TGCGCCAGCAGCCAAGCCTCCGGGACAGGGGGCTCACCCCTCCACTTT. This codes for CASSQASGTGGSPLHF. The chain joins TRBV4-1 to TRBJ1-6; 12 nucleotides align to TRBD1. From germline, CDR1 is MGHRA and CDR2 YSYEKL. The CDR3 loop spans 16 amino acids. V dropped 1 base and J dropped 10; count of bases not matched to a gene: 5.